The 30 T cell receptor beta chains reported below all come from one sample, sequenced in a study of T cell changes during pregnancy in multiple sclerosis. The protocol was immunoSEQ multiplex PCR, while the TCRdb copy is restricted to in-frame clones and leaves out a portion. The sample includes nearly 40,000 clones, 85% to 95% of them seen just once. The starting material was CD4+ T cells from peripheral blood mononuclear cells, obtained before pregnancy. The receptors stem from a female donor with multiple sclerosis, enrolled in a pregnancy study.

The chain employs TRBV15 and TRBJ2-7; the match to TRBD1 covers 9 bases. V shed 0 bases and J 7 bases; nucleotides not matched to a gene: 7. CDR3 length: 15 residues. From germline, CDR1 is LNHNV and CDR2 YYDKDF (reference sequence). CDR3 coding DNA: TGTGCCACCAGCAGAGACCGGGACAGGGAACTGGAGCAGTACTTC. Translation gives CATSRDRDRELEQYF.

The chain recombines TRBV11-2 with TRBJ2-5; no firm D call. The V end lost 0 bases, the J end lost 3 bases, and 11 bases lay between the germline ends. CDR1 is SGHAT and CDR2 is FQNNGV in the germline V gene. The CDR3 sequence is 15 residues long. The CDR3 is CASSLDPGSEETQYF. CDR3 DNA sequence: TGTGCCAGCAGCTTAGACCCAGGATCCGAAGAGACCCAGTACTTC. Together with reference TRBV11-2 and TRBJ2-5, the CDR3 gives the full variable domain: EAGVAQSPRYKIIEKRQSVAFWCNPISGHATLYWYQQILGQGPKLLIQFQNNGVVDDSQLPKDRFSAERLKGVDSTLKIQPAKLEDSAVYLCASSLDPGSEETQYFGPGTRLLVL.

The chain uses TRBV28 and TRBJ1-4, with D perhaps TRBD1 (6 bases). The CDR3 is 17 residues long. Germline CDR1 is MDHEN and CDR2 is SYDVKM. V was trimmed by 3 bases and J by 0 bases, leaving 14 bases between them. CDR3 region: CASSFLGQIATNEKLFF. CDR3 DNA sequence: TGTGCCAGCAGTTTTCTAGGACAGATTGCAACTAATGAAAAACTGTTTTTT.

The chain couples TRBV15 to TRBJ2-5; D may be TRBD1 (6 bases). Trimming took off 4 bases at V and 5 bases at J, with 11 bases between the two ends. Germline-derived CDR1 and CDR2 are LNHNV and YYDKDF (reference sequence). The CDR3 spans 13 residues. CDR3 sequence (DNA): TGTGCCACCAGCAAACAGGGTTGGGAGACCCAGTACTTC. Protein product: CATSKQGWETQYF. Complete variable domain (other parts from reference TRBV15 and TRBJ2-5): DAMVIQNPRYQVTQFGKPVTLSCSQTLNHNVMYWYQQKSSQAPKLLFHYYDKDFNNEADTPDNFQSRRPNTSFCFLDIRSPGLGDTAMYLCATSKQGWETQYFGPGTRLLVL.

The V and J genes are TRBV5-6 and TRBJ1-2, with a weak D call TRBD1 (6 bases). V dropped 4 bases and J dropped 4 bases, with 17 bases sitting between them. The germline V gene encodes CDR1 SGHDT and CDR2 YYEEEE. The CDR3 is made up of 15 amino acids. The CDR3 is CASSPFVDRSYGYTF. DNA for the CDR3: TGTGCCAGCAGCCCGTTCGTCGACAGGTCCTATGGCTACACCTTC.

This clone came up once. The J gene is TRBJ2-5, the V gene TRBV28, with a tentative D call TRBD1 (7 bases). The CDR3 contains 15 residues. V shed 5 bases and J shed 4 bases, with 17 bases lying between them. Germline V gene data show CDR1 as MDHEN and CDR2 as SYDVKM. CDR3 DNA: TGTGCCAGCAGTGGGGCAGGGGGGATGGTAGAGACCCAGTACTTC. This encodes CASSGAGGMVETQYF.

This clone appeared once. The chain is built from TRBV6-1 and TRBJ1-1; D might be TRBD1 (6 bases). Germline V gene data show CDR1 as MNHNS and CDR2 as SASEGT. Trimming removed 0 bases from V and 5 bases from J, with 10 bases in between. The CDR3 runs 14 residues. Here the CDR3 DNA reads TGTGCCAGCAGTGAAGCGCAGGGGATAACTGAAGCTTTCTTT. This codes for CASSEAQGITEAFF.

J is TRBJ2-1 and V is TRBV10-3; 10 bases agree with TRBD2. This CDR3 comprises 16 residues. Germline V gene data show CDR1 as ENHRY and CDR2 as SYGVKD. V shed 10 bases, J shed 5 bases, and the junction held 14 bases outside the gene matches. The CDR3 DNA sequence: TGTGCCACTACGGGCCTAGCGGGAGCTGTTAACAATGAGCAGTTCTTC. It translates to CATTGLAGAVNNEQFF.

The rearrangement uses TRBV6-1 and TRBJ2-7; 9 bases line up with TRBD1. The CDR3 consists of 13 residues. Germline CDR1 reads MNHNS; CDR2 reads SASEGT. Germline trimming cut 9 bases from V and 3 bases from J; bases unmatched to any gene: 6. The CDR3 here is CASKGGQGYEQYF. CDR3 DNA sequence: TGTGCCAGTAAGGGGGGACAGGGCTACGAGCAGTACTTC.

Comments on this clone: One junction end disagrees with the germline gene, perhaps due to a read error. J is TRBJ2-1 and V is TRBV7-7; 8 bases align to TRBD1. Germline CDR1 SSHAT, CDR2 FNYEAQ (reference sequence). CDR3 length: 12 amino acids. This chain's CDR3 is CASSGQGNEQFF. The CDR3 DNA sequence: TGTGCTAGCAGTGGACAGGGAAATGAGCAGTTCTTC.

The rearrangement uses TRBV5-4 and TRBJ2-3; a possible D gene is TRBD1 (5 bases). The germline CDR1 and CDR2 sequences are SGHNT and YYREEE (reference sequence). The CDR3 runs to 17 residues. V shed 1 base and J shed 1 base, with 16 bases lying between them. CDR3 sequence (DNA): TGTGCCAGCAGCTTGCCAGGGCTAGGGTCCGGCACAGATACGCAGTATTTT. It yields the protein CASSLPGLGSGTDTQYF.

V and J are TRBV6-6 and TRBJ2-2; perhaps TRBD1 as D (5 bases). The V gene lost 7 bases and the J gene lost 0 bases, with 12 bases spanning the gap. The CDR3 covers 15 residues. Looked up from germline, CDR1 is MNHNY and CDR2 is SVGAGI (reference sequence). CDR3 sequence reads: CASIQDTANTGELFF. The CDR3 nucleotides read TGTGCCAGCATCCAGGACACCGCGAACACCGGGGAGCTGTTTTTT.

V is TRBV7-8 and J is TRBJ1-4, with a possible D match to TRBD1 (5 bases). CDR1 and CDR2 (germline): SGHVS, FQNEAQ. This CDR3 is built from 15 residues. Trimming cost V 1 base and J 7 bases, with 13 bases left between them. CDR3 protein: CASSLEARVTEKLFF. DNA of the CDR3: TGTGCCAGCAGCTTAGAGGCCAGGGTGACTGAAAAACTGTTTTTT. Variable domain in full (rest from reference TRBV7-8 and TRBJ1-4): GAGVSQSPRYKVAKRGQDVALRCDPISGHVSLFWYQQALGQGPEFLTYFQNEAQLDKSGLPSDRFFAERPEGSVSTLKIQRTQQEDSAVYLCASSLEARVTEKLFFGSGTQLSVL.

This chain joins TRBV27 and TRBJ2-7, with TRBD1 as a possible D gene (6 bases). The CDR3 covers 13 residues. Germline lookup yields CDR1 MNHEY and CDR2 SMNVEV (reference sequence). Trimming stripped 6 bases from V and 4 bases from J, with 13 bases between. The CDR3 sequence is CASRQGSGYEQYF. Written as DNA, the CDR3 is TGTGCCAGCAGACAGGGATCCGGGTACGAGCAGTACTTC.

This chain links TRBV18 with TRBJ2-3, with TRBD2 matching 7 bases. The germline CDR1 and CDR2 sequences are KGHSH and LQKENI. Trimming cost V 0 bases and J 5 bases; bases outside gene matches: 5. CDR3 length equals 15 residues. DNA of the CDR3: TGTGCCAGCTCACCACCCGGAGCGGGACGAGATACGCAGTATTTT. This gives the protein CASSPPGAGRDTQYF.

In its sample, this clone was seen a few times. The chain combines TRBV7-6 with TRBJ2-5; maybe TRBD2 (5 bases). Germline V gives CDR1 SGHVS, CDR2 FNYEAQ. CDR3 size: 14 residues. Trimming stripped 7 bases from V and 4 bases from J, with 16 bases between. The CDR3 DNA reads TGTGCCAGCACCAAAACTCCTCGGGGAGAGACCCAGTACTTC. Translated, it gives CASTKTPRGETQYF.

Written as DNA, the CDR3 is TGTGCCAGCAGCTTAAATCGGGACAGGGGGCGCGTTTCCGCATACGAGCAGTACTTC. Translating it yields CASSLNRDRGRVSAYEQYF. The chain links TRBV11-2 to TRBJ2-7; the match to TRBD1 covers 12 bases. Per the germline V gene, CDR1 is SGHAT and CDR2 is FQNNGV. This CDR3 is 19 amino acids long. V shed 2 bases and J 4 bases; nucleotides not matched to a gene: 15.

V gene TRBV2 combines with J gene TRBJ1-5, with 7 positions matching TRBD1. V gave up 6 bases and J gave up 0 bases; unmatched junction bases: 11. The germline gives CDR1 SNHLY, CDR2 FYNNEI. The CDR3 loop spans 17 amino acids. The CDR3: CASRETGRLYSNQPQHF. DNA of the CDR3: TGTGCCAGCAGAGAGACAGGGAGGCTATATAGCAATCAGCCCCAGCATTTT.

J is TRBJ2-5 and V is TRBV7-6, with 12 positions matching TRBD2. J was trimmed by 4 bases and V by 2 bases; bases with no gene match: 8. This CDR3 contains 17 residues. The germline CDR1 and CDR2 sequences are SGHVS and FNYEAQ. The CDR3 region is CASSLLAGGGRAETQYF. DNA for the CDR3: TGTGCCAGCAGCTTACTAGCGGGAGGGGGAAGGGCAGAGACCCAGTACTTC.

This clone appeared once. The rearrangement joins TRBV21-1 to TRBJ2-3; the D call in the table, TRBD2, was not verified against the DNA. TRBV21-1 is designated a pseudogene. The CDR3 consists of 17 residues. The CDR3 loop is CASSINRLAGNTDTQYF. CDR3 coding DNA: TGTGCCAGCAGCATCAACCGACTAGCGGGAAACACAGATACGCAGTATTTT.

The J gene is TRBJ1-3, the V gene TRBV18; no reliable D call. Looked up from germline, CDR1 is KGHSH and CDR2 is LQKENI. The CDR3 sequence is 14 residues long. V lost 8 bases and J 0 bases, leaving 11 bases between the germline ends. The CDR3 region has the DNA TGTGCCAGCGAGCCCGGGAGCTCTGGAAACACCATATATTTT. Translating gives CASEPGSSGNTIYF.

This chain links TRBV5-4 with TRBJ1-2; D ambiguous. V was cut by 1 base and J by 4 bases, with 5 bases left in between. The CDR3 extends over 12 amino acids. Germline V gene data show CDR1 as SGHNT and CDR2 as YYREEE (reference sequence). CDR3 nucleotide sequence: TGTGCCAGCAGCTTGAACGGCTATGGCTACACCTTC. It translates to CASSLNGYGYTF.

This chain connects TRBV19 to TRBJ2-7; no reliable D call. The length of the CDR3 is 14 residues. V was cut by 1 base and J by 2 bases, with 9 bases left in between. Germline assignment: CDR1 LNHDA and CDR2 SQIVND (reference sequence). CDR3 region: CASSIANGAYEQYF. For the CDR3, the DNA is TGTGCCAGTAGTATAGCCAACGGAGCCTACGAGCAGTACTTC.

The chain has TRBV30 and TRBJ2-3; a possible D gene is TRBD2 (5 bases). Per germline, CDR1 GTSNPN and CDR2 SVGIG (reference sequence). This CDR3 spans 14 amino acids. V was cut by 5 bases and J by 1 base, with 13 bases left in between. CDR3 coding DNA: TGTGCCTGGTCGGTGGGAGTCCGCACAGATACGCAGTATTTT. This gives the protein CAWSVGVRTDTQYF.

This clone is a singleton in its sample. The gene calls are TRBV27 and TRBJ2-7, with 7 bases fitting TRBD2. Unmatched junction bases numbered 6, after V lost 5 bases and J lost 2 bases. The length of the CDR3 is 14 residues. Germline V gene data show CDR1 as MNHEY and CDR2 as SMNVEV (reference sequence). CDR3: CASSGGRAPYEQYF. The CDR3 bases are TGTGCCAGCAGTGGGGGGAGGGCGCCCTACGAGCAGTACTTC.

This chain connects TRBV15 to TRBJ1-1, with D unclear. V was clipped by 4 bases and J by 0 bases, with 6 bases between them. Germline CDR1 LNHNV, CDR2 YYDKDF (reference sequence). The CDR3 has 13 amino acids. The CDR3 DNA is TGTGCCACCAGCACCACAGTGAACACTGAAGCTTTCTTT. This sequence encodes CATSTTVNTEAFF.

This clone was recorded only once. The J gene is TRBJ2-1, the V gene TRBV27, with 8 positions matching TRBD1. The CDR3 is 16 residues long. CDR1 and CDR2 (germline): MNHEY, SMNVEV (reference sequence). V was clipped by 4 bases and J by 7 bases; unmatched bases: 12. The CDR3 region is CASSSALVQGGNEQFF. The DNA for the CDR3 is TGTGCCAGCAGTTCTGCGCTCGTACAGGGGGGAAATGAGCAGTTCTTC.

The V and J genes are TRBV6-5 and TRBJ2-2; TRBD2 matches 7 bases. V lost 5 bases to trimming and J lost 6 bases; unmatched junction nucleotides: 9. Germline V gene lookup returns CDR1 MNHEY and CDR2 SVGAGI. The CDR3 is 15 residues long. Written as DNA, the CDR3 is TGTGCCAGCAGTCATCGACTAGCCCTGTCCGGGGAGCTGTTTTTT. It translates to CASSHRLALSGELFF.

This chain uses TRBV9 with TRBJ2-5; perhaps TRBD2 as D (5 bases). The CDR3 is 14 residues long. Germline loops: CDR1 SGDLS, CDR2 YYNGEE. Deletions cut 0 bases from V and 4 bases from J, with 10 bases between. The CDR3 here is CASSVVPEGETQYF. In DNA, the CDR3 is TGTGCCAGCAGCGTAGTTCCTGAGGGAGAGACCCAGTACTTC.

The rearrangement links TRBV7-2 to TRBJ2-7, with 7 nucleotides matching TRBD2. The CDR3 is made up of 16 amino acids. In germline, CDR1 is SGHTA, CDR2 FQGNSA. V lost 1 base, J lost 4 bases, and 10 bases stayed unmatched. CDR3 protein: CASSLEGSGTRYEQYF. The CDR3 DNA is TGTGCCAGCAGCTTAGAGGGAAGCGGGACGCGGTACGAGCAGTACTTC.